The next 15 T cell receptor beta chains were all read from a single sample in a study of control samples from healthy donors and cancer patients. The protocol was immunoSEQ multiplex PCR, while the TCRdb copy is restricted to in-frame clones and leaves out a portion. The sample lists some 140,000 clones, roughly nine tenths seen once, with just over 8.5% in the top ten. The material sequenced was blood. The receptors originated from a woman between 25 and 40 years old in good health.

The V and J genes are TRBV4-2 and TRBJ2-2; TRBD2 matches at 9 bases. J lost 2 bases, V lost 0 bases, and 13 bases had no gene match. Germline-derived CDR1 and CDR2 are LGHNA and YNFKEQ. The length of the CDR3 is 20 residues. As DNA, the CDR3 is TGTGCCAGCAGCCAAGATGGACTTTCGGGCGGGAGGGCCAACACCGGGGAGCTGTTTTTT. The encoded protein is CASSQDGLSGGRANTGELFF.

The chain recombines TRBV19 with TRBJ1-6, with unresolved D. V lost 2 bases and J 7 bases, leaving 6 bases between the germline ends. This CDR3 comprises 13 residues. The V gene's germline CDR1 is LNHDA and CDR2 SQIVND (reference sequence). Here the CDR3 reads CASSIPGNSPLHF. The CDR3 coding sequence is TGTGCCAGTAGTATACCAGGAAATTCACCCCTCCACTTT.

The chain links TRBV5-1 to TRBJ2-7; 8 nucleotides line up with TRBD2. J lost 0 bases, V lost 5 bases, and 10 bases had no gene match. The CDR3 loop spans 16 amino acids. The germline CDR1 and CDR2 sequences are SGHRS and YFSETQ. CDR3 nucleotide sequence: TGCGCCAGCAGAGCTAGAGGTAGCGGGGCCTCCTACGAGCAGTACTTC. Its translation: CASRARGSGASYEQYF.

The rearrangement uses TRBV9 and TRBJ1-5; D call uncertain. Germline-derived CDR1 and CDR2 are SGDLS and YYNGEE. Deletions cut 1 base from V and 9 bases from J, with 17 bases between. This CDR3 region has 15 residues. The CDR3 nucleotides are TGTGCCAGCAGCGTATCCGGCCGACCCGAGGGGCCCCAGCATTTT. Translated, it gives CASSVSGRPEGPQHF.

This rearrangement joins TRBV24-1 to TRBJ2-1; D is uncertain. Germline CDR1 and CDR2: KGHDR and SFDVKD. Between the trimmed V and J ends, which lost 4 bases and 2 bases, there was a span of 8 bases. This CDR3 comprises 14 residues. The CDR3 loop reads CATSETGPYNEQFF. CDR3 DNA sequence: TGTGCCACCAGTGAGACTGGACCCTACAATGAGCAGTTCTTC.

The rearrangement uses TRBV7-8 and TRBJ2-1, with D tentatively TRBD2 (6 bases). This CDR3 comprises 17 residues. Germline CDR1 SGHVS, CDR2 FQNEAQ. V lost 0 bases, J lost 1 base, and 13 bases lay in between. In DNA form, the CDR3 reads TGTGCCAGCAGCTTAGCGTCAATGGCGGGGTCCTACAATGAGCAGTTCTTC. Translating gives CASSLASMAGSYNEQFF. Combining the CDR3 with reference TRBV7-8 and TRBJ2-1 gives the whole variable domain GAGVSQSPRYKVAKRGQDVALRCDPISGHVSLFWYQQALGQGPEFLTYFQNEAQLDKSGLPSDRFFAERPEGSVSTLKIQRTQQEDSAVYLCASSLASMAGSYNEQFFGPGTRLTVL.

This chain's CDR3 is CAISDNGGLNNSPLHF. DNA for the CDR3: TGTGCCATCAGTGATAATGGGGGACTAAATAATTCACCCCTCCACTTT. The chain recombines TRBV10-3 with TRBJ1-6, with D possibly being TRBD1 (5 bases). CDR1 ENHRY and CDR2 SYGVKD come from the germline V gene. V dropped 3 bases and J dropped 5 bases, with 14 bases sitting between them. This CDR3 has 16 amino acids.

V usage is TRBV19 and J usage is TRBJ1-4; 7 bases are shared with TRBD1. This CDR3 has 15 residues. J gave up 7 bases and V 5 bases, and 10 bases lay outside the gene matches. Germline loops: CDR1 LNHDA, CDR2 SQIVND (reference sequence). CDR3 in amino acids: CASSQLRGRREKLFF. The CDR3 DNA reads as TGTGCCAGTAGTCAATTAAGGGGGCGCCGTGAAAAACTGTTTTTT.

The CDR3 sequence: CASSVGGQGVETQYF. As DNA, the CDR3 is TGTGCCAGCAGCGTAGGGGGACAGGGGGTAGAGACCCAGTACTTC. The chain employs TRBV9 and TRBJ2-5; 11 nucleotides agree with TRBD1. The V gene's germline CDR1 is SGDLS and CDR2 YYNGEE. The CDR3 sequence is 15 residues long. Trimming cost V 0 bases and J 4 bases; bases outside gene matches: 2.

The chain uses TRBV19 and TRBJ1-1, with D possibly TRBD1 on 5 matching bases. The length of the CDR3 is 13 residues. Germline CDR1 reads LNHDA; CDR2 reads SQIVND (reference sequence). Trimming stripped 7 bases from V and 2 bases from J, with 11 bases between. CDR3 bases: TGTGCCAGTATGACAGAGACTAACACTGAAGCTTTCTTT. Its protein is CASMTETNTEAFF.

The chain has TRBV5-1 and TRBJ1-1, with a tentative D call TRBD1 (6 bases). The V end was cut by 2 bases, the J end by 5 bases, with 10 bases between. Germline V gene data show CDR1 as SGHRS and CDR2 as YFSETQ. The CDR3 contains 13 residues. The CDR3 DNA follows: TGCGCCAGCAGCTTCACAGGGAATACTGAAGCTTTCTTT. It translates to CASSFTGNTEAFF.

The chain carries TRBV5-4 and TRBJ2-3, with 7 positions matching TRBD2. Per the germline V gene, CDR1 is SGHNT and CDR2 is YYREEE (reference sequence). V was pared by 3 bases and J by 8 bases, with 6 bases of the junction left unmatched. The CDR3 covers 13 residues. CDR3 residues: CASSSQGGGTQYF. For the CDR3, the DNA is TGTGCCAGCAGCTCGCAGGGCGGGGGTACGCAGTATTTT.

V is TRBV30 and J is TRBJ2-2; TRBD1 or TRBD2 may be the D gene (5 bases each). Germline values: CDR1 GTSNPN, CDR2 SVGIG (reference sequence). V shed 2 bases and J shed 5 bases, with 12 bases lying between them. CDR3 length: 14 amino acids. CDR3 sequence reads: CAWSRGTQTGELFF. The CDR3 DNA follows: TGTGCCTGGAGTCGTGGGACGCAGACCGGGGAGCTGTTTTTT.

This sequence joins TRBV18 and TRBJ2-5, with D possibly called TRBD1 or TRBD2 (7 bases each). Trimming took 2 bases from V and 1 from J, leaving 14 bases between them. CDR3 length equals 16 residues. The germline gives CDR1 KGHSH, CDR2 LQKENI. CDR3 sequence: CASSPFQGGTQETQYF. The CDR3 region has the DNA TGTGCCAGCTCACCATTCCAGGGGGGGACCCAAGAGACCCAGTACTTC.

The V call is TRBV23-1, the J call TRBJ1-4, with D possibly TRBD1 on 6 matching bases. TRBV23-1 is designated an ORF whose function remains uncertain. CDR3 length: 17 residues. V dropped 2 bases and J dropped 6 bases, with 19 bases sitting between them. The CDR3 region has the DNA TGCGCCAGCAGTCAACCCCCGGGTGGGACACGGGATGAAAAACTGTTTTTT. Protein product: CASSQPPGGTRDEKLFF.